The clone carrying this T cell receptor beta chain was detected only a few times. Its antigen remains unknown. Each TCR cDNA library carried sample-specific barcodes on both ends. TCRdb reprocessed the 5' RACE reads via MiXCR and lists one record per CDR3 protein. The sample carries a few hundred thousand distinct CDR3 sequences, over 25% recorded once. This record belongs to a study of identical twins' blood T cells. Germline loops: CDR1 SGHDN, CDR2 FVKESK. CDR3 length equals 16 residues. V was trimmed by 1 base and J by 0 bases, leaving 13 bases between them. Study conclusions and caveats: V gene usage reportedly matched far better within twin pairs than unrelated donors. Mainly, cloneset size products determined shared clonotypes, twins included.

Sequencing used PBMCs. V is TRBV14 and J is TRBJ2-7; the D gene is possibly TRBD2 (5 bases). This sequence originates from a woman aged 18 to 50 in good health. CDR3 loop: CASSQGGSAISYEQYF. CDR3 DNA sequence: TGTGCCAGCAGCCAAGGGGGTAGCGCCATCTCCTACGAGCAGTACTTC.